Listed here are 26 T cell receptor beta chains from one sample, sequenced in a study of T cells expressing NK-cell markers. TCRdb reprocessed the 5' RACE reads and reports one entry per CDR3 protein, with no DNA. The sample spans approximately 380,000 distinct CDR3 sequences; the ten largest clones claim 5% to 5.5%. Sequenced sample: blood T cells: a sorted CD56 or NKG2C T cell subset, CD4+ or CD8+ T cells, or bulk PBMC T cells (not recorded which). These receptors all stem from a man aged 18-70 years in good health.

CDR3 sequence: CASSQANTEAFF. This chain links TRBV3-1 with TRBJ1-1. Per germline, CDR1 LGHDT and CDR2 YNNKEL (reference sequence). The CDR3 runs to 12 residues. The full variable domain, in which reference TRBV3-1 and TRBJ1-1 provide the parts outside the CDR3, is DTAVSQTPKYLVTQMGNDKSIKCEQNLGHDTMYWYKQDSKKFLKIMFSYNNKELIINETVPNRFSPKSPDKAHLNLHINSLELGDSAVYFCASSQANTEAFFGQGTRLTVV.

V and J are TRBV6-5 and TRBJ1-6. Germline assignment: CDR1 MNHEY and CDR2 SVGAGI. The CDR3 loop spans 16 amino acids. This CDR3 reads CASSYVGSSYNSPLHF.

CDR3 sequence: CASSETRDGTYEQYF. The V and J genes are TRBV9 and TRBJ2-7; as DNA is missing, the TRBD1 call by TCRdb cannot be tested. This CDR3 spans 15 amino acids. CDR1 is SGDLS and CDR2 is YYNGEE in the germline V gene. Looking up the rest from reference TRBV9 and TRBJ2-7 gives the full variable domain: DSGVTQTPKHLITATGQRVTLRCSPRSGDLSVYWYQQSLDQGLQFLIQYYNGEERAKGNILERFSAQQFPDLHSELNLSSLELGDSALYFCASSETRDGTYEQYFGPGTRLTVT.

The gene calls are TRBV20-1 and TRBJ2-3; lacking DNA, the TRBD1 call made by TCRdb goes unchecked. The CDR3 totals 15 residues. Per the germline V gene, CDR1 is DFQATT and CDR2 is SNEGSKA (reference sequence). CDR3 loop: CSALAGGASTDTQYF.

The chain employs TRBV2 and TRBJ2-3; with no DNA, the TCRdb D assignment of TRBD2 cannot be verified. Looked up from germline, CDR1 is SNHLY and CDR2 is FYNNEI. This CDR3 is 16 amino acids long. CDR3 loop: CASSVPSGGVGDTQYF.

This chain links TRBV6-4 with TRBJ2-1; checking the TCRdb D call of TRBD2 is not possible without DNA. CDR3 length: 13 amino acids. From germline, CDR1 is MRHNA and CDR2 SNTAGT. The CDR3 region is CASSRDLAGEQFF.

The CDR3 loop reads CASSRLTASAYNEQFF. The chain couples TRBV5-1 to TRBJ2-1. The V gene's germline CDR1 is SGHRS and CDR2 YFSETQ. The CDR3 is 16 residues long.

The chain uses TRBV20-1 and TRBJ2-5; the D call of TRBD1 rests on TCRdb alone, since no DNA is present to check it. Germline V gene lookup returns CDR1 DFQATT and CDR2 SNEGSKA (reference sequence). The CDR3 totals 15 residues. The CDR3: CSAAIPGRNQETQYF.

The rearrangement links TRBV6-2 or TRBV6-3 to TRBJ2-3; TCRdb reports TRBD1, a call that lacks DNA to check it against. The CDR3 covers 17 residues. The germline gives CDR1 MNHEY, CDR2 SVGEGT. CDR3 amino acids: CASRLGWGRGRTDTQYF.

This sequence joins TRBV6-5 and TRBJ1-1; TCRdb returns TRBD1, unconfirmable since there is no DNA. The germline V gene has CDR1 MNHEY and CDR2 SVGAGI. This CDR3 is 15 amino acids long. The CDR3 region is CASSYGQGRGTEAFF.

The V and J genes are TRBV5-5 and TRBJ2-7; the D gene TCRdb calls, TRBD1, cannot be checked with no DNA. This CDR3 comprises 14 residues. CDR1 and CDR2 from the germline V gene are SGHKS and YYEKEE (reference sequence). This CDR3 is CASRIVRTGGEQYF.

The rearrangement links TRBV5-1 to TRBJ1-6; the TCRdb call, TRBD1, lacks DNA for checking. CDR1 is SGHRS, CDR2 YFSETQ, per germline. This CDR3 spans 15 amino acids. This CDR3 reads CASSLTGGGVSPLHF.

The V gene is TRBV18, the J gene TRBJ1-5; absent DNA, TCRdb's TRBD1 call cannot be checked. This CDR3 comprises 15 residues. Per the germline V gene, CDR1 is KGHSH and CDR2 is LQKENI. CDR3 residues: CASSDQGTDNQPQHF.

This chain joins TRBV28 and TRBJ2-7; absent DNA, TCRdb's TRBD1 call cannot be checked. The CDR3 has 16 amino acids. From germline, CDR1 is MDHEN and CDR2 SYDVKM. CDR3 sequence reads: CASSFDREPLLYEQYF.

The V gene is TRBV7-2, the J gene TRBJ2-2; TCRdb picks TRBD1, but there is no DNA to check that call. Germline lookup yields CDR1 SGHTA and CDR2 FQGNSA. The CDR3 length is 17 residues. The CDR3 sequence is CASSLAPGQRGTGELFF.

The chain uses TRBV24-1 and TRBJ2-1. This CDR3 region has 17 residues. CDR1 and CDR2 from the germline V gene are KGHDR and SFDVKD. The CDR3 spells CATSQRKRTGLYNEQFF.

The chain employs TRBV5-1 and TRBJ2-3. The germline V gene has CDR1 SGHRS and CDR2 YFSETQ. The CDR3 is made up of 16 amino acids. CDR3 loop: CASSLARVSLTDTQYF.

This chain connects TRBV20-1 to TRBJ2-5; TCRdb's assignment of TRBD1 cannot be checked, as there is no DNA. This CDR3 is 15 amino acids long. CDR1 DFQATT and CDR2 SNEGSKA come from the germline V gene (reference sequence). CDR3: CSARRQAPGQETQYF.

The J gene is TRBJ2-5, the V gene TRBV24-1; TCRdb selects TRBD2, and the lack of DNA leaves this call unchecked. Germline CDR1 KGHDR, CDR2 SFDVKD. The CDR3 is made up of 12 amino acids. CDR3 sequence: CATAEDSETQYF.

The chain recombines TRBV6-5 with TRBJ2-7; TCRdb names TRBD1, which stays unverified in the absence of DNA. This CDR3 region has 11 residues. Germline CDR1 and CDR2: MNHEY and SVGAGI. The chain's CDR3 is CAARGGLQQYF.

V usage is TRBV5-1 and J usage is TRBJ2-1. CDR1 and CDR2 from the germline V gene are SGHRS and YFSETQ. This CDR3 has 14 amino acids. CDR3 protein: CASSRSEPYNEQFF.

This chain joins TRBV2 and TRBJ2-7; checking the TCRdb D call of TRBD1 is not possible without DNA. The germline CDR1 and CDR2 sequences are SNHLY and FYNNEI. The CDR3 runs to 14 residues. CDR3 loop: CASRREQGRHEQYF.

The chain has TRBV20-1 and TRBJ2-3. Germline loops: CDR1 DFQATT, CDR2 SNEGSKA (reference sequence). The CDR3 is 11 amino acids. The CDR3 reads CSARDQYTQYF.

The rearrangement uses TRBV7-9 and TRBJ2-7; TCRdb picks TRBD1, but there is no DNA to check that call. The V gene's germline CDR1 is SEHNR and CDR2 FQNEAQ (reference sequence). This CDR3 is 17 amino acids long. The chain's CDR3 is CASSLALSWDNDYEQYF.

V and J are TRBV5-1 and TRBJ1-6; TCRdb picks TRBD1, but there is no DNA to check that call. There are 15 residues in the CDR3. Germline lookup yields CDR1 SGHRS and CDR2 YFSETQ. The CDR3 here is CASSWSGTANSPLHF.

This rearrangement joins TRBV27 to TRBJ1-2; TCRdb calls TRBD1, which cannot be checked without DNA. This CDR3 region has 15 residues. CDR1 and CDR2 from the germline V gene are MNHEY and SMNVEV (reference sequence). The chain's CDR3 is CASSFTGTTNYGYTF.